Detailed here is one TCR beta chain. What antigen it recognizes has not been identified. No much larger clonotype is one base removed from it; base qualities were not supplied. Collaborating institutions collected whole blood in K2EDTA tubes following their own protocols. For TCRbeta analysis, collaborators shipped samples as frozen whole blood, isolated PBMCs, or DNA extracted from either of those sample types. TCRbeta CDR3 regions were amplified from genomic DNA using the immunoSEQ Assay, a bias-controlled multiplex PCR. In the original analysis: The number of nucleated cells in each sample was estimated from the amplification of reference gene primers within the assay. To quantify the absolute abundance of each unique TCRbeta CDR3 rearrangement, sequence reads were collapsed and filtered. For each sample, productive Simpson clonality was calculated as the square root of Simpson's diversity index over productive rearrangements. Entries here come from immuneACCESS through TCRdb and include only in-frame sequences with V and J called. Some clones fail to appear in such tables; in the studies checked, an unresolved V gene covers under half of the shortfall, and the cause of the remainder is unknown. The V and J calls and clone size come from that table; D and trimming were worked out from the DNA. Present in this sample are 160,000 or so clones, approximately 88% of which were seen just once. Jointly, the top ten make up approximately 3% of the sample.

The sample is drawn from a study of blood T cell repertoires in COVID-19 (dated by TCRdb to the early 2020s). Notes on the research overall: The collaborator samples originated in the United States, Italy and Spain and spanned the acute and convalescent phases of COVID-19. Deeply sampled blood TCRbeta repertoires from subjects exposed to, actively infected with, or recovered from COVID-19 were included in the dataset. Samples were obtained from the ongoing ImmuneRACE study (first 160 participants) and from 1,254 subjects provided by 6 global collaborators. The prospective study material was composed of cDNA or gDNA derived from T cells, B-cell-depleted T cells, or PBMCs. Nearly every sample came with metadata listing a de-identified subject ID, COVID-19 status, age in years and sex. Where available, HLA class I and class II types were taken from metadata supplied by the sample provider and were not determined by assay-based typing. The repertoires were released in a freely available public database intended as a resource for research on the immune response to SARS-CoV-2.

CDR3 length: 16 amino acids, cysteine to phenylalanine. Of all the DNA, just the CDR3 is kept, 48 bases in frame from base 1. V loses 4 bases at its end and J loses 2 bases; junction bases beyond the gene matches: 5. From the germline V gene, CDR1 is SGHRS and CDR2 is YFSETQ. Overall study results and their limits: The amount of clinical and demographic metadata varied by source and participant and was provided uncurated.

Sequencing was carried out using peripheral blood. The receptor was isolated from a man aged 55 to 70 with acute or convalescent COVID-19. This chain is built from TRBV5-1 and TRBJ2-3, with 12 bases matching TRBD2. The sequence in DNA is TGCGCCAGCAGCCCAGGACTAGCGGGGACCACAGATACGCAGTATTTT. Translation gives CASSPGLAGTTDTQYF.